One sample yielded the 20 T cell receptor beta chains listed below, sequenced in a study of cytomegalovirus exposure and HLA in healthy donors. PCR used 60 Vbeta primers and 13 Jbeta primers. Here immunoSEQ multiplex PCR was the method, and the copy in TCRdb shows in-frame clones only, minus some. The sample carries 180,000 or so clones, more than 65% recorded once. The sequencing input was PBMCs. Receptor source: a female donor in good health and CMV-seronegative.

CDR3 coding DNA: TGTGCCAGCAGCTTAAGCGGGGGGGCAGATACGCAGTATTTT. This sequence encodes CASSLSGGADTQYF. V gene TRBV7-9 combines with J gene TRBJ2-3; 10 bases match TRBD2. This CDR3 is built from 14 residues. The V segment lost 2 bases and the J segment 4 bases; nucleotides outside the gene matches: 0. Germline CDR1 reads SEHNR; CDR2 reads FQNEAQ (reference sequence). The full variable domain, with the rest looked up from reference TRBV7-9 and TRBJ2-3, is DTGVSQNPRHKITKRGQNVTFRCDPISEHNRLYWYRQTLGQGPEFLTYFQNEAQLEKSRLLSDRFSAERPKGSFSTLEIQRTEQGDSAMYLCASSLSGGADTQYFGPGTRLTVL.

Concerning this clone itself: The identical CDR3 is also encoded by other nucleotide sequences in the sample. The rearrangement joins TRBV2 to TRBJ2-3; TRBD1 matches 9 bases. This CDR3 region has 14 residues. Germline assignment: CDR1 SNHLY and CDR2 FYNNEI. J lost 6 bases, V lost 7 bases, and 8 bases had no gene match. The CDR3 here is CASTRGQGFDTQYF. CDR3 DNA sequence: TGTGCCAGCACAAGAGGACAGGGGTTCGATACGCAGTATTTT.

The genes are TRBV5-1 and TRBJ2-1; D not resolved. The germline V and J ends were trimmed by 2 bases and 4 bases, with 10 bases remaining between them. Germline V gene data show CDR1 as SGHRS and CDR2 as YFSETQ. The CDR3 length is 14 residues. The CDR3 is CASSFSDTYNEQFF. The CDR3 DNA follows: TGCGCCAGCAGCTTCTCTGACACGTACAATGAGCAGTTCTTC.

The chain combines TRBV4-1 with TRBJ2-5, with D possibly being TRBD2 (6 bases). Germline CDR1 reads MGHRA; CDR2 reads YSYEKL. The CDR3 covers 15 residues. V was trimmed by 2 bases and J by 7 bases, leaving 17 bases between them. The CDR3 DNA reads TGCGCCAGCAGCCAACCCCGTACTCCCGGGAGGACCCAGTACTTC. Translated: CASSQPRTPGRTQYF.

This sequence joins TRBV6-5 and TRBJ2-7, with 7 nucleotides matching TRBD1. The length of the CDR3 is 14 residues. After removal of 6 bases from V and 2 bases from J, the junction contained 7 bases not matched to a gene. The germline gives CDR1 MNHEY, CDR2 SVGAGI. DNA for the CDR3: TGTGCCAGCAGCATCCGGGACAGACCCTACGAGCAGTACTTC. It specifies CASSIRDRPYEQYF.

In this sample, this clone turned up a few times. In DNA form, the CDR3 reads TGTGCCAGCAGTCCCACTGGACTAGCGGGAGTGTCGGGCGAGCAGTACTTC. Its protein is CASSPTGLAGVSGEQYF. The chain joins TRBV27 to TRBJ2-7; 13 nucleotides line up with TRBD2. Germline lookup yields CDR1 MNHEY and CDR2 SMNVEV (reference sequence). V lost 5 bases to trimming and J lost 6 bases; unmatched junction nucleotides: 13. The CDR3 runs 17 residues.

The chain combines TRBV4-3 with TRBJ2-1; D not certain. Trimming cost V 0 bases and J 4 bases, with 10 bases left between them. CDR1 and CDR2 (germline): LGHNA, YSLEER. The CDR3 runs 15 residues. Here the CDR3 reads CASSQDPSEYNEQFF. The CDR3 nucleotides read TGCGCCAGCAGCCAAGATCCGAGCGAGTACAATGAGCAGTTCTTC.

The chain is built from TRBV5-1 and TRBJ2-5, with D possibly TRBD1 on 6 matching bases. Germline loops: CDR1 SGHRS, CDR2 YFSETQ. This CDR3 is built from 14 residues. Trimming removed 4 bases from V and 2 bases from J, with 12 bases in between. This CDR3 reads CASSPQGRQETQYF. CDR3 nucleotide sequence: TGCGCCAGCAGCCCCCAGGGGCGGCAAGAGACCCAGTACTTC.

The genes are TRBV2 and TRBJ2-7, with 9 bases lining up with TRBD1. The CDR3 has 16 amino acids. Per germline, CDR1 SNHLY and CDR2 FYNNEI. V shed 6 bases and J 0 bases; nucleotides not matched to a gene: 9. CDR3 loop: CASSDGQGKSSYEQYF. The CDR3 DNA follows: TGTGCCAGCAGCGACGGACAGGGGAAAAGCTCCTACGAGCAGTACTTC.

The V and J genes are TRBV5-5 and TRBJ1-1, with a possible D match to TRBD1 (6 bases). This CDR3 is 16 amino acids long. Looked up from germline, CDR1 is SGHKS and CDR2 is YYEKEE (reference sequence). Trimming pared 4 bases from V and 3 bases from J, leaving 19 bases between. CDR3 bases: TGTGCCAGCAGCGGGGAGGGGACAATCACGGACACTGAAGCTTTCTTT. This gives the protein CASSGEGTITDTEAFF.

This clone was found a few times. The gene calls are TRBV10-3 and TRBJ2-2, with D tentatively TRBD1 (6 bases). Per the germline V gene, CDR1 is ENHRY and CDR2 is SYGVKD. The CDR3 has 13 amino acids. The V gene lost 10 bases and the J gene lost 2 bases, with 11 bases spanning the gap. CDR3 nucleotide sequence: TGTGCCACACGGGACACCAACACCGGGGAGCTGTTTTTT. Translated, it gives CATRDTNTGELFF.

The chain couples TRBV11-3 to TRBJ2-5; D unclear. The last part of the DNA fits TRBJ2-7 better; the J call may be wrong. Germline V gives CDR1 SGHNT, CDR2 YENEEA. This CDR3 region has 12 residues. CDR3 nucleotide sequence: TGTGCCAGCAGCTTAAGTGTTTACGAGCAGTACTTC. This codes for CASSLSVYEQYF.

The chain combines TRBV5-1 with TRBJ2-7; TRBD1 matches at 7 bases. Germline-derived CDR1 and CDR2 are SGHRS and YFSETQ. After removal of 3 bases from V and 2 bases from J, the junction contained 8 bases not matched to a gene. The CDR3 is 15 residues long. CDR3 loop: CASSSRQGVAYEQYF. CDR3 nucleotide sequence: TGCGCCAGCAGCTCCCGACAGGGAGTGGCCTACGAGCAGTACTTC. Full variable domain (rest looked up from reference TRBV5-1 and TRBJ2-7): KAGVTQTPRYLIKTRGQQVTLSCSPISGHRSVSWYQQTPGQGLQFLFEYFSETQRNKGNFPGRFSGRQFSNSRSEMNVSTLELGDSALYLCASSSRQGVAYEQYFGPGTRLTVT.

V gene TRBV29-1 combines with J gene TRBJ1-1, with D unresolved. Germline CDR1 is SQVTM and CDR2 is ANQGSEA. V gave up 4 bases and J gave up 0 bases, with 6 bases separating them. CDR3 length equals 12 residues. CDR3 residues: CSVVGMNTEAFF. The DNA of the CDR3 is TGCAGCGTTGTGGGCATGAACACTGAAGCTTTCTTT.

V usage is TRBV7-6 and J usage is TRBJ2-5; 11 nucleotides match TRBD1. Looked up from germline, CDR1 is SGHVS and CDR2 is FNYEAQ. V shed 4 bases and J 7 bases; nucleotides not matched to a gene: 2. This CDR3 comprises 13 residues. This chain's CDR3 is CASSSGQGGTQYF. In nucleotides, the CDR3 is TGTGCCAGCAGCTCGGGACAGGGGGGGACCCAGTACTTC.

The chain links TRBV29-1 to TRBJ2-5; D not certain. V dropped 0 bases and J dropped 2 bases, with 16 bases sitting between them. This CDR3 has 16 amino acids. Germline V CDR1 and CDR2: SQVTM, ANQGSEA. DNA of the CDR3: TGCAGCGTTGAAGATTGGGCCCGTGGCAGGCAAGAGACCCAGTACTTC. Translation gives CSVEDWARGRQETQYF.

The chain couples TRBV18 to TRBJ1-3, with TRBD1 identical over 7 bases. This CDR3 has 17 amino acids. V lost 2 bases, J lost 2 bases, and 9 bases stayed unmatched. Germline CDR1 KGHSH, CDR2 LQKENI. The CDR3 region has the DNA TGTGCCAGCTCACCAATAAGACAGGGCTTCGCTGGAAACACCATATATTTT. Translating it yields CASSPIRQGFAGNTIYF.

CDR3 residues: CASSRRETGEQYF. The CDR3 nucleotides read TGCGCCAGCAGCAGGCGGGAGACGGGGGAGCAGTACTTC. V and J are TRBV10-2 and TRBJ2-7; TRBD2 agrees at 7 bases. CDR1 is WSHSY and CDR2 is SAAADI in the germline V gene. This CDR3 contains 13 residues. V lost 6 bases to trimming and J lost 7 bases; unmatched junction nucleotides: 9.

This clone was seen only a few times. A read error may produce the germline difference seen at one junction end. The chain has TRBV9 and TRBJ1-3; 7 bases match TRBD1. This CDR3 is built from 15 residues. The V gene's germline CDR1 is SGDLS and CDR2 YYNGEE. The CDR3 loop is CASSFTGVSGNAIYF. In nucleotides, the CDR3 is TGTGCCAGCAGCTTCACAGGGGTCTCTGGAAACGCCATATATTTT. The full variable domain, with the rest looked up from reference TRBV9 and TRBJ1-3, is DSGVTQTPKHLITATGQRVTLRCSPRSGDLSVYWYQQSLDQGLQFLIQYYNGEERAKGNILERFSAQQFPDLHSELNLSSLELGDSALYFCASSFTGVSGNAIYFGEGSWLTVV.

This clone was seen only once. The chain has TRBV7-2 and TRBJ2-5; possible D gene TRBD2, 5 bases. CDR1 SGHTA and CDR2 FQGNSA come from the germline V gene. CDR3 length: 13 residues. The ends were cut back, 3 bases at V and 3 bases at J, with 8 bases in the middle. The CDR3 reads CASSFYGEETQYF. In DNA, the CDR3 is TGTGCCAGCAGCTTCTACGGGGAAGAGACCCAGTACTTC. The whole variable domain, remainder taken from reference TRBV7-2 and TRBJ2-5, is GAGVSQSPSNKVTEKGKDVELRCDPISGHTALYWYRQSLGQGLEFLIYFQGNSAPDKSGLPSDRFSAERTGGSVSTLTIQRTQQEDSAVYLCASSFYGEETQYFGPGTRLLVL.